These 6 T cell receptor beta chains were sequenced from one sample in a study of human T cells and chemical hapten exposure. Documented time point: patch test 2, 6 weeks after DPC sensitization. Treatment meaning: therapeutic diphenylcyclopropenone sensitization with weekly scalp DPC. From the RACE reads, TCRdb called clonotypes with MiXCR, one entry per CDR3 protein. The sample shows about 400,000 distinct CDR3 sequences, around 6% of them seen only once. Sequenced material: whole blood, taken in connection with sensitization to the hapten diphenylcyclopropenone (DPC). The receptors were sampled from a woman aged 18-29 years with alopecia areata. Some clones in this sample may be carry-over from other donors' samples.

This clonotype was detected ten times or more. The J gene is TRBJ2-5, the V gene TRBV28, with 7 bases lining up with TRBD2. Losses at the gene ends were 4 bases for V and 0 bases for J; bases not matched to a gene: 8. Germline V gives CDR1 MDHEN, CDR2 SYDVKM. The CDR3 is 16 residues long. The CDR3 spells CASSSSGRGDQETQYF. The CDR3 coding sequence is TGTGCCAGCAGTTCGTCCGGCCGGGGGGACCAAGAGACCCAGTACTTC. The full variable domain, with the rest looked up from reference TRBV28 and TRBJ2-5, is DVKVTQSSRYLVKRTGEKVFLECVQDMDHENMFWYRQDPGLGLRLIYFSYDVKMKEKGDIPEGYSVSREKKERFSLILESASTNQTSMYLCASSSSGRGDQETQYFGPGTRLLVL.

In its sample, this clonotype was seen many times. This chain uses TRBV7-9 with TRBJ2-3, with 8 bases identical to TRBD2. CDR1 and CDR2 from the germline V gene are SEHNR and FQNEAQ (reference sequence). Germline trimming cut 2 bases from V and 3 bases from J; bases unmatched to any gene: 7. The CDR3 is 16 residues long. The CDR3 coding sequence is TGTGCCAGCAGCTTAAATAGCGGGGAGAATACAGATACGCAGTATTTT. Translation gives CASSLNSGENTDTQYF.

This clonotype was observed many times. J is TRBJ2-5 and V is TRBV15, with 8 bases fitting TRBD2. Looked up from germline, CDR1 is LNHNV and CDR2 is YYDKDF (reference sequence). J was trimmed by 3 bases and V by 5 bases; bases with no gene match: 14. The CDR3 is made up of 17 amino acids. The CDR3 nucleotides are TGTGCCACCAGCTCCCTCTCGGTCGGCGGGGGGAAAGAGACCCAGTACTTC. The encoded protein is CATSSLSVGGGKETQYF. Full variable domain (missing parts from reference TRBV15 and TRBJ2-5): DAMVIQNPRYQVTQFGKPVTLSCSQTLNHNVMYWYQQKSSQAPKLLFHYYDKDFNNEADTPDNFQSRRPNTSFCFLDIRSPGLGDTAMYLCATSSLSVGGGKETQYFGPGTRLLVL.

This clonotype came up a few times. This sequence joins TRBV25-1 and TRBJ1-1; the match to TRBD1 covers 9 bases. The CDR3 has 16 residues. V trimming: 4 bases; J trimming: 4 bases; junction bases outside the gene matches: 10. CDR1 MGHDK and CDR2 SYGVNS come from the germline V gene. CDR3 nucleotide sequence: TGTGCCAGCAGTGGGCCGGGGACAGGGTCGTTCACTGAAGCTTTCTTT. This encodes CASSGPGTGSFTEAFF.

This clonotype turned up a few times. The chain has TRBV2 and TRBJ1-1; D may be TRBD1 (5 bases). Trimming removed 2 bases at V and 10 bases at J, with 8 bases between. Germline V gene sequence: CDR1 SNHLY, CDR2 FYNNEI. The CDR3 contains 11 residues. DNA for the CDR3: TGTGCCAGCAGTGAATCAGGGATAGCTTTCTTT. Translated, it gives CASSESGIAFF.

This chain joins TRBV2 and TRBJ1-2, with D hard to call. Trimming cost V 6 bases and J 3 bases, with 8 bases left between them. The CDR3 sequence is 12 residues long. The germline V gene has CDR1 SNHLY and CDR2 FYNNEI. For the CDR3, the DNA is TGTGCCAGCAGGGACGACTACTATGGCTACACCTTC. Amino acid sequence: CASRDDYYGYTF. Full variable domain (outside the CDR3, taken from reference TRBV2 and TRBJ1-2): EPEVTQTPSHQVTQMGQEVILRCVPISNHLYFYWYRQILGQKVEFLVSFYNNEISEKSEIFDDQFSVERPDGSNFTLKIRSTKLEDSAMYFCASRDDYYGYTFGSGTRLTVV.